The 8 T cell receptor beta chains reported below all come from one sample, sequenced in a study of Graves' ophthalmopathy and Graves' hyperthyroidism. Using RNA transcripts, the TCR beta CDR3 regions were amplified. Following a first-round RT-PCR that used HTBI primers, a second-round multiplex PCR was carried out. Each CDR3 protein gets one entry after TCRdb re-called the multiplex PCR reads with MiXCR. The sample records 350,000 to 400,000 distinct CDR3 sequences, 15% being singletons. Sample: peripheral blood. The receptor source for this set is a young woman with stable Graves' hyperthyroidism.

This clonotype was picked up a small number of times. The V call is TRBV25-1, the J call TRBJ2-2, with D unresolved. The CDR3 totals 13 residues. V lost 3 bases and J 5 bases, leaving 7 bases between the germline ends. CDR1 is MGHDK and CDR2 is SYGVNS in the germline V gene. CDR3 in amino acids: CASSEGFTGELFF. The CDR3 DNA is TGTGCCAGCAGTGAGGGTTTTACCGGGGAGCTGTTTTTT.

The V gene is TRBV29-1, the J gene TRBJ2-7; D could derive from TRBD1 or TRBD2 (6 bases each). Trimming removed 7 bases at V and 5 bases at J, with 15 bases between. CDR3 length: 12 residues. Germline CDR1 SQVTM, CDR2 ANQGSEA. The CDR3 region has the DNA TGCAGCGCTCGATGGGGGGCTGACGAGCAGTACTTC. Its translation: CSARWGADEQYF.

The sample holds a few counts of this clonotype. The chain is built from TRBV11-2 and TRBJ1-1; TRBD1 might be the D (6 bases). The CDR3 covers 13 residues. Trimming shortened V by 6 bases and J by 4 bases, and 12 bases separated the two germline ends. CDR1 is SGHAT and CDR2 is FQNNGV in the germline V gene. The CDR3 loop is CASRRDIGTEAFF. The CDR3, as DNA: TGTGCCAGCAGGCGGGACATCGGCACTGAAGCTTTCTTT.

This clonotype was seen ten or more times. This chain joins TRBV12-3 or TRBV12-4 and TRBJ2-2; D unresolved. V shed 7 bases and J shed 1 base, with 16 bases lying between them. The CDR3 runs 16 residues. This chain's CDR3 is CASTMEKGLNTGELFF. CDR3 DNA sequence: TGTGCCAGCACCATGGAGAAGGGTCTGAACACCGGGGAGCTGTTTTTT.

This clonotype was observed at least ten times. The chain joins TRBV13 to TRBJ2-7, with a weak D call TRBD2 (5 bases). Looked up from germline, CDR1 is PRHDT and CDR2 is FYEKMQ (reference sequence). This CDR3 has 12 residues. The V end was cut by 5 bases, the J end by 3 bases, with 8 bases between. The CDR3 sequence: CASSHEGYEQYF. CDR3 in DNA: TGTGCCAGCAGCCACGAGGGCTACGAGCAGTACTTC.

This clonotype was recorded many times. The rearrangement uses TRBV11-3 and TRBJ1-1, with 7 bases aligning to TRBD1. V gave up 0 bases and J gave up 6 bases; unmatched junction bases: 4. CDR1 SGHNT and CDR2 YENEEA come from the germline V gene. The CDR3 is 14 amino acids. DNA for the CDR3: TGTGCCAGCAGCTTAGAGGCAGGGGGGGCTGAAGCTTTCTTT. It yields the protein CASSLEAGGAEAFF.

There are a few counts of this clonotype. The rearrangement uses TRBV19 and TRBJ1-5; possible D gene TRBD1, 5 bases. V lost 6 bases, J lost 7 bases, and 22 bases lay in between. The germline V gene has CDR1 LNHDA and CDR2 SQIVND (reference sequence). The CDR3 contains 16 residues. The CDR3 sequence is CASSGLGRVVGQPQHF. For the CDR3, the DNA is TGTGCCAGTAGCGGGTTGGGGCGCGTGGTTGGGCAGCCCCAGCATTTT.

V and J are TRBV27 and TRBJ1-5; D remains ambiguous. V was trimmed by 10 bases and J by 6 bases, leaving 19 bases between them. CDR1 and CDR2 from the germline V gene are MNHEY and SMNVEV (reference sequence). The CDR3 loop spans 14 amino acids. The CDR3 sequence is CATSSTPGSQPQHF. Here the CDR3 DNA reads TGTGCCACCTCATCAACCCCGGGAAGTCAGCCCCAGCATTTT.